A single sample is the source of the 7 T cell receptor beta chains below, sequenced in a study of blood T cell repertoires in COVID-19. Produced via immunoSEQ multiplex PCR; TCRdb's table is partial and in-frame only. Of 220,000 or so clones in the sample, 82% were seen once. The sample consisted of peripheral blood. The receptors shown here come from an elderly woman with acute or convalescent COVID-19.

The V and J genes are TRBV5-1 and TRBJ2-3; 10 positions agree with TRBD2. Germline trimming cut 0 bases from V and 1 base from J; bases unmatched to any gene: 17. This CDR3 region has 21 residues. Germline CDR1 and CDR2: SGHRS and YFSETQ. The CDR3, as DNA: TGCGCCAGCAGCTTGGCGCGGAGACTGGTAGCGGGGGGTCGCCGCACAGATACGCAGTATTTT. It yields the protein CASSLARRLVAGGRRTDTQYF.

A remark on this clone: A read error may produce the germline difference seen at one junction end. J is TRBJ1-4 and V is TRBV7-7; D is possibly TRBD1 (5 bases). The CDR3 has 13 amino acids. Germline lookup yields CDR1 SSHAT and CDR2 FNYEAQ (reference sequence). Here the CDR3 reads CASSLQANEKLFF. The CDR3 coding sequence is TGTGCTAGCAGCTTACAGGCTAATGAAAAACTGTTTTTT.

This clone was detected once. The chain has TRBV19 and TRBJ2-2; 9 nucleotides agree with TRBD2. The CDR3 runs 15 residues. From germline, CDR1 is LNHDA and CDR2 SQIVND (reference sequence). V lost 1 base to trimming and J lost 4 bases; unmatched junction nucleotides: 1. CDR3 protein: CASSIGGGATGELFF. CDR3 bases: TGTGCCAGTAGTATAGGCGGGGGGGCCACCGGGGAGCTGTTTTTT.

The chain employs TRBV9 and TRBJ1-4, with TRBD1 as a possible D gene (5 bases). From germline, CDR1 is SGDLS and CDR2 YYNGEE. CDR3 length: 15 amino acids. Trimming stripped 4 bases from V and 8 bases from J, with 18 bases between. This chain's CDR3 is CASSPMGREGEKLFF. The CDR3 DNA reads TGTGCCAGCAGCCCTATGGGCAGGGAGGGAGAAAAACTGTTTTTT.

The rearrangement links TRBV27 to TRBJ2-1, with 10 bases that match TRBD2. Germline V lookup: CDR1 MNHEY, CDR2 SMNVEV (reference sequence). V gave up 2 bases and J gave up 8 bases; unmatched junction bases: 12. The CDR3 contains 17 residues. CDR3 protein: CASSLRLAGALNHEQFF. The CDR3 DNA reads as TGTGCCAGCAGTTTAAGGCTAGCGGGGGCCCTAAACCATGAGCAGTTCTTC.

This chain joins TRBV10-3 and TRBJ1-2; D not resolved. V lost 3 bases to trimming and J lost 0 bases, with 5 bases between them. Per germline, CDR1 ENHRY and CDR2 SYGVKD. The CDR3 is 13 residues long. CDR3 protein: CAISEQPNYGYTF. The CDR3 DNA follows: TGTGCCATCAGTGAACAGCCTAACTATGGCTACACCTTC.

This chain joins TRBV19 and TRBJ2-7; 11 bases are a match to TRBD2. CDR1 and CDR2 (germline): LNHDA, SQIVND (reference sequence). This CDR3 is 17 amino acids long. After removal of 2 bases from V and 0 bases from J, the junction contained 6 bases not matched to a gene. CDR3 loop: CASSILPGLAGSYEQYF. The CDR3 DNA reads as TGTGCCAGTAGTATACTACCCGGACTAGCGGGCTCCTACGAGCAGTACTTC. Variable domain in full (rest from reference TRBV19 and TRBJ2-7): DGGITQSPKYLFRKEGQNVTLSCEQNLNHDAMYWYRQDPGQGLRLIYYSQIVNDFQKGDIAEGYSVSREKKESFPLTVTSAQKNPTAFYLCASSILPGLAGSYEQYFGPGTRLTVT.